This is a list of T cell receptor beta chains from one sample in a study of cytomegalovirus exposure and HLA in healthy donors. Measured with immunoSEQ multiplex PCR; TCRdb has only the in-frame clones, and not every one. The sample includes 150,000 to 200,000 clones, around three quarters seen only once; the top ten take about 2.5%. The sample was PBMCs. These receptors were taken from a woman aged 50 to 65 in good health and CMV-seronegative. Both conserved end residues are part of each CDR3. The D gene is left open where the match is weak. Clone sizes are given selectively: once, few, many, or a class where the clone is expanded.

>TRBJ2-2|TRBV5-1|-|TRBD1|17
CASSVSGQASNTGELFF
TGCGCCAGCAGCGTGTCGGGACAGGCTTCTAACACCGGGGAGCTGTTTTTT
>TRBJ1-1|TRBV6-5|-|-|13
CASSRTDLTEAFF
TGTGCCAGCAGCCGTACAGACCTCACTGAAGCTTTCTTT
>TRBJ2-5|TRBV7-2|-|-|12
CASSLQSQNQYF
TGTGCCAGCAGCTTACAGTCTCAGAACCAGTACTTC
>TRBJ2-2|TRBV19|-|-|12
CASERGTGELFF
TGTGCCTCTGAGAGAGGGACCGGGGAGCTGTTTTTT
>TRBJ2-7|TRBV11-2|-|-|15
CASSLEGAAPYEQYF
TGTGCCAGCAGCTTAGAGGGGGCAGCTCCCTACGAGCAGTACTTC
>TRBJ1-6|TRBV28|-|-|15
CASSLGGLVNSPLHF
TGTGCCAGCAGTTTGGGGGGATTAGTGAATTCACCCCTCCACTTT
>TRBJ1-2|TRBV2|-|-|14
CASSEEGRDYGYTF
TGTGCCAGCAGTGAAGAGGGCAGGGACTATGGCTACACCTTC
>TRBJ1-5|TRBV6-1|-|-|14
CASSVDSSNQPQHF
TGTGCCAGCAGTGTGGACAGTAGCAATCAGCCCCAGCATTTT
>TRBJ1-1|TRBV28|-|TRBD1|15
CASRPGGTGNDEAFF
TGTGCCAGCAGGCCAGGGGGGACGGGGAACGATGAAGCTTTCTTT
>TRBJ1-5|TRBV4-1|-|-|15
CASSWTVGSNQPQHF
TGCGCCAGCAGCTGGACAGTTGGTAGCAATCAGCCCCAGCATTTT
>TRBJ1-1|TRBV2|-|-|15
CASSPEPGINTEAFF
TGTGCCAGCAGCCCTGAACCGGGGATTAACACTGAAGCTTTCTTT
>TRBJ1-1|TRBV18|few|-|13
CASSPGPNTEAFF
TGTGCCAGCTCACCAGGCCCGAACACTGAAGCTTTCTTT
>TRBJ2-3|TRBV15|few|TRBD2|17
CATSRDRPGGPRDTQYF
TGTGCCACCAGCAGAGATCGCCCGGGGGGGCCCAGAGATACGCAGTATTTT
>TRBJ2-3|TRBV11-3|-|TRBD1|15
CASSLGPDRGDTQYF
TGTGCCAGCAGCTTAGGGCCCGACAGGGGTGATACGCAGTATTTT
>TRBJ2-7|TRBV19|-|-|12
CASSSQGIEQYF
TGTGCCAGTAGTAGCCAGGGAATCGAGCAGTACTTC
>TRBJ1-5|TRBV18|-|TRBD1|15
CASSPQGTGNQPQHF
TGTGCCAGCTCACCTCAAGGGACAGGCAATCAGCCCCAGCATTTT